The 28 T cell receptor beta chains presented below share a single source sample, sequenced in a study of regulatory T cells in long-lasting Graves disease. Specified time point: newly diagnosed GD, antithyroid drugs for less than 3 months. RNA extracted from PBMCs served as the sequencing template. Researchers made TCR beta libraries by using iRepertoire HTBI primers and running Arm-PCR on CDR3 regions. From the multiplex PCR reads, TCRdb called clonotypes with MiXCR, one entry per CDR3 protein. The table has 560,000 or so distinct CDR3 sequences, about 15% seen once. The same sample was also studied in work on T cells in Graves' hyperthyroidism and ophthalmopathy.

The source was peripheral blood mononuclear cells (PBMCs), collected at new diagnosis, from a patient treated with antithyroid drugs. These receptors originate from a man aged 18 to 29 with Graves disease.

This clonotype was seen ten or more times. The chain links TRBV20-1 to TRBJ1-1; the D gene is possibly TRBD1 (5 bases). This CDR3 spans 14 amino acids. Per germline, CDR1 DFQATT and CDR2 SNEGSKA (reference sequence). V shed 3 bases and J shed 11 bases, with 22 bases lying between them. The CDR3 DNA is TGCAGTGCTAGTTGGGCCGGGGCCACGGCGGGGGCTTTCTTT. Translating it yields CSASWAGATAGAFF.

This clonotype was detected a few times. CDR3 nucleotides: TGTGCCATCAGTTTTTCGACTAGCGGGAATGAGCAGTTCTTC. As protein: CAISFSTSGNEQFF. The V call is TRBV10-3, the J call TRBJ2-1, with 10 bases matching TRBD2. The germline gives CDR1 ENHRY, CDR2 SYGVKD. This CDR3 comprises 14 residues. The V and J ends lost 5 bases and 7 bases, in that order; junction bases with no gene match: 5.

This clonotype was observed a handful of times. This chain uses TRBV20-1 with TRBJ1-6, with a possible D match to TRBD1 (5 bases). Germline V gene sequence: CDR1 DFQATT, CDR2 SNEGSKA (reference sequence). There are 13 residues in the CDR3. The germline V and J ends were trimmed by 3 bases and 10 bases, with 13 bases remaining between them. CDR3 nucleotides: TGCAGTGCTAGGGGAGGGGTCGAGTCACCCCTCCACTTT. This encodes CSARGGVESPLHF.

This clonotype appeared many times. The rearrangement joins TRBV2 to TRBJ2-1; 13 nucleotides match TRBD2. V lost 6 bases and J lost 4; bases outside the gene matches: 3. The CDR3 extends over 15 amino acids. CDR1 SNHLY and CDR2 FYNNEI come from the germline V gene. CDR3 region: CASRELAGGYNEQFF. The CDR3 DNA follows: TGTGCCAGCAGGGAACTAGCGGGAGGGTACAATGAGCAGTTCTTC.

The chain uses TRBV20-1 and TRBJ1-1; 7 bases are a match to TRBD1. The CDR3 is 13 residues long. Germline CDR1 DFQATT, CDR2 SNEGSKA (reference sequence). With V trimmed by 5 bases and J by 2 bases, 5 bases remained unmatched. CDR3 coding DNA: TGCAGTGCTTCGGGACAGCCTAACACTGAAGCTTTCTTT. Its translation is CSASGQPNTEAFF.

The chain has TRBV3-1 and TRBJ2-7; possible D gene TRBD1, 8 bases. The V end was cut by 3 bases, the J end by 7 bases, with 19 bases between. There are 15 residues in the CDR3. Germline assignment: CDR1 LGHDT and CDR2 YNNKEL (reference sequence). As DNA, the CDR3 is TGTGCCAGCAGCCAGAGCGGGACAGGACCTTTGGAGCAGTACTTC. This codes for CASSQSGTGPLEQYF.

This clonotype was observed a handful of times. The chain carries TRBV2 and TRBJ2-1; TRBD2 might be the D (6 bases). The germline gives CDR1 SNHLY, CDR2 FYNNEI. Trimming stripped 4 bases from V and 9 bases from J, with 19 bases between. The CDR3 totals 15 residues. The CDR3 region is CASSAWDSPFAEQFF. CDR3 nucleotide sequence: TGTGCCAGCAGTGCATGGGACTCCCCTTTCGCTGAGCAGTTCTTC.

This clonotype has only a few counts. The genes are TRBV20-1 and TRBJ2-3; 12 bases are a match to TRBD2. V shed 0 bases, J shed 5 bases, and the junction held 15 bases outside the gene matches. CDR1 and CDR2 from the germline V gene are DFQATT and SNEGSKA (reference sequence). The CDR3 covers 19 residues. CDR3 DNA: TGCAGTGCTAGAGATATTAAAGGGGCTAGCGGGAGGGCCGAAGATACGCAGTATTTT. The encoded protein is CSARDIKGASGRAEDTQYF.

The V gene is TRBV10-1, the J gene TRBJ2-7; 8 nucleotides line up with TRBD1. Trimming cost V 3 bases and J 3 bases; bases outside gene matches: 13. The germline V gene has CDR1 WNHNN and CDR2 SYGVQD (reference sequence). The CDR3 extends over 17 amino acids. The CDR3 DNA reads TGCGCCAGCAGTGACCACCGCTTATATGGGACAGGCTACGAGCAGTACTTC. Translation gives CASSDHRLYGTGYEQYF.

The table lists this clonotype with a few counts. CDR3 amino acids: CASSQGLAGGSTDTQYF. DNA for the CDR3: TGTGCCAGCAGCCAAGGACTAGCGGGAGGGAGCACAGATACGCAGTATTTT. The chain combines TRBV4-2 with TRBJ2-3, with 14 bases fitting TRBD2. J was trimmed by 0 bases and V by 1 base; bases with no gene match: 0. The CDR3 has 17 residues. From germline, CDR1 is LGHNA and CDR2 YNFKEQ.

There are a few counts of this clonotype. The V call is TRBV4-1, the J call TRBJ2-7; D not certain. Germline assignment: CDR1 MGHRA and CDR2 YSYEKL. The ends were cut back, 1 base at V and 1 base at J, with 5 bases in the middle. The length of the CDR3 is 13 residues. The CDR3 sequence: CASSQVTSYEQYF. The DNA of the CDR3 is TGCGCCAGCAGCCAAGTCACTTCCTACGAGCAGTACTTC.

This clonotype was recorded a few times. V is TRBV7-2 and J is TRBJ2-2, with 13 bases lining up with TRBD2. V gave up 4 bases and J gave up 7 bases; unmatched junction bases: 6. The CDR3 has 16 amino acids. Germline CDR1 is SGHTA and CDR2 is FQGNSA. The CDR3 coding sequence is TGTGCCAGCAGCTCGGTACTAGCGGGAGGGCACGGGGAGCTGTTTTTT. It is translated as CASSSVLAGGHGELFF.

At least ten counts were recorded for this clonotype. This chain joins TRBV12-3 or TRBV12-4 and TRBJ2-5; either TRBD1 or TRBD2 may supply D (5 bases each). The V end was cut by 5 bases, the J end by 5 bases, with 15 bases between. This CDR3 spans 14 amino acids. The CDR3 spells CASSPRGPRETQYF. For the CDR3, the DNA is TGTGCCAGCAGTCCCCGGGGCCCCCGGGAGACCCAGTACTTC.

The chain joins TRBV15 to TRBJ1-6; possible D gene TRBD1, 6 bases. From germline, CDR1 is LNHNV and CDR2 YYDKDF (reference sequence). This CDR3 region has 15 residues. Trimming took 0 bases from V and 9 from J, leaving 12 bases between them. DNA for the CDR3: TGTGCCACCAGCAGAGACAGGGAAGGGGGTTCACCCCTCCACTTT. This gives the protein CATSRDREGGSPLHF.

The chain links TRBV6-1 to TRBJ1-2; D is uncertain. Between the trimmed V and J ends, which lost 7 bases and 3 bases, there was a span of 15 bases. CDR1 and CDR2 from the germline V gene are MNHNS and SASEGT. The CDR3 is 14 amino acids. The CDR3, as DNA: TGTGCCAGCACGTACGGCGGCCCCTACTATGGCTACACCTTC. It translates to CASTYGGPYYGYTF.

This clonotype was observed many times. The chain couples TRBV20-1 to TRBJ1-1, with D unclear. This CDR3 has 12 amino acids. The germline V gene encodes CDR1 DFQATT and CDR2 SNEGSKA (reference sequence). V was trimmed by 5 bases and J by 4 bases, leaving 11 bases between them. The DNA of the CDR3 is TGCAGTGCTCCTCAGAGACCCACTGAAGCTTTCTTT. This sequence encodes CSAPQRPTEAFF.

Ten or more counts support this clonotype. The CDR3 sequence is CASKGTAPSYEQYF. Here the CDR3 DNA reads TGTGCCAGCAAAGGGACCGCTCCTTCCTACGAGCAGTACTTC. The chain couples TRBV6-1 to TRBJ2-7, with D tentatively TRBD1 or TRBD2 (5 bases each). Trimming removed 7 bases from V and 1 base from J, with 14 bases in between. Germline V CDR1 and CDR2: MNHNS, SASEGT. This CDR3 spans 14 amino acids.

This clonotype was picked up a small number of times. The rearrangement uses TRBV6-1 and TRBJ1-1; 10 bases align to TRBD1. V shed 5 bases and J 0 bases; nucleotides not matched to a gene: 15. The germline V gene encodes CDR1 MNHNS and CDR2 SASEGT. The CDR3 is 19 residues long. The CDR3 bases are TGTGCCAGCAGTCGACAGGGGGCGTTTGGGCGATGGGTGAACACTGAAGCTTTCTTT. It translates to CASSRQGAFGRWVNTEAFF.

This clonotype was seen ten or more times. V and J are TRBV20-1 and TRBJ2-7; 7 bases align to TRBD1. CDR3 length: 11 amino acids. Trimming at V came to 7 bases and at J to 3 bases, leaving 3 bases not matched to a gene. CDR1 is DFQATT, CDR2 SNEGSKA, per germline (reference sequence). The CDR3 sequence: CSGGQNYEQYF. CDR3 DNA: TGCAGTGGGGGACAGAACTACGAGCAGTACTTC.

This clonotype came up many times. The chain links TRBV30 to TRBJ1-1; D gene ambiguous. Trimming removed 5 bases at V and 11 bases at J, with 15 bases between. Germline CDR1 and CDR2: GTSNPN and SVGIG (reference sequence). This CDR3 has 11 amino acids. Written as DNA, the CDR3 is TGTGCCTGGTTTCGAGGACTGGGGGCTTTCTTT. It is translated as CAWFRGLGAFF.

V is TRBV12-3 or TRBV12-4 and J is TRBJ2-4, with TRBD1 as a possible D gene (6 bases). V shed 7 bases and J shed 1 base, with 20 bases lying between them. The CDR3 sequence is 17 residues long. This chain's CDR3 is CASTSIWLGAAKNIQYF. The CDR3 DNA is TGTGCCAGCACTTCAATATGGTTGGGGGCGGCCAAAAACATTCAGTACTTC.

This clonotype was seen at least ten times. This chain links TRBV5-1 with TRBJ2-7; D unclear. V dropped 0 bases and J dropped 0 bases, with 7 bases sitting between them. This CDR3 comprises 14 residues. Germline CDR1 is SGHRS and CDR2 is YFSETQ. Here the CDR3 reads CASSLASVSYEQYF. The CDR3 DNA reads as TGCGCCAGCAGCTTGGCCTCCGTCTCCTACGAGCAGTACTTC. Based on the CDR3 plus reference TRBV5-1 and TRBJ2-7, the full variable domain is KAGVTQTPRYLIKTRGQQVTLSCSPISGHRSVSWYQQTPGQGLQFLFEYFSETQRNKGNFPGRFSGRQFSNSRSEMNVSTLELGDSALYLCASSLASVSYEQYFGPGTRLTVT.

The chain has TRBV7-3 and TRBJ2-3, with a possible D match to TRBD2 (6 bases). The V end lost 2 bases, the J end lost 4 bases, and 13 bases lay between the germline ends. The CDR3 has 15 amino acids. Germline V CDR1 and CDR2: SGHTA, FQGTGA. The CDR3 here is CASSLFLGRSDTQYF. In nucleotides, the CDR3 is TGTGCCAGCAGCTTATTCCTGGGGAGGTCAGATACGCAGTATTTT. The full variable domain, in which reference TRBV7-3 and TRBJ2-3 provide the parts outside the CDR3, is GAGVSQTPSNKVTEKGKYVELRCDPISGHTALYWYRQSLGQGPEFLIYFQGTGAADDSGLPNDRFFAVRPEGSVSTLKIQRTERGDSAVYLCASSLFLGRSDTQYFGPGTRLTVL.

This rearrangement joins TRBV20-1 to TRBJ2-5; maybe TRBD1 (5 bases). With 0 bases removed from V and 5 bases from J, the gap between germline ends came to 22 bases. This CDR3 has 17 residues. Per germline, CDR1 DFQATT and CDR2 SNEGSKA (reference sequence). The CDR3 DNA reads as TGCAGTGCTAGAGATCTTCCCCCTCCAGGGTCGTGGGAGACCCAGTACTTC. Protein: CSARDLPPPGSWETQYF.

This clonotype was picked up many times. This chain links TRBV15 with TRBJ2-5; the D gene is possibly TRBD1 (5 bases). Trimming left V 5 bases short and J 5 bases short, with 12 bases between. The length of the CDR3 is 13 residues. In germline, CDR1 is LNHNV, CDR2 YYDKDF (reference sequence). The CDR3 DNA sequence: TGTGCCACCAGCGGGGCCCAAGGCGAGACCCAGTACTTC. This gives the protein CATSGAQGETQYF. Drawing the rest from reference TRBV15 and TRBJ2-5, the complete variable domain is DAMVIQNPRYQVTQFGKPVTLSCSQTLNHNVMYWYQQKSSQAPKLLFHYYDKDFNNEADTPDNFQSRRPNTSFCFLDIRSPGLGDTAMYLCATSGAQGETQYFGPGTRLLVL.

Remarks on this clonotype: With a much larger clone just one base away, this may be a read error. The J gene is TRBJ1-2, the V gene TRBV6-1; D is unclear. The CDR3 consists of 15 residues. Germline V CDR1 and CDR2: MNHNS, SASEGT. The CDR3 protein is CATSARRKGVYGYTF. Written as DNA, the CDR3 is TGTGCCACCAGTGCCCGGCGGAAGGGAGTCTATGGCTACACCTTC.

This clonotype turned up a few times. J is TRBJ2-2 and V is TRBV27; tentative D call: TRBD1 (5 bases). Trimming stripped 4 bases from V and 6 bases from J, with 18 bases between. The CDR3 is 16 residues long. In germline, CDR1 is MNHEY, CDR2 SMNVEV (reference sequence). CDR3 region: CASSSLGHLGAGELFF. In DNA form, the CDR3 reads TGTGCCAGCAGTTCCCTGGGGCACCTCGGAGCCGGGGAGCTGTTTTTT.

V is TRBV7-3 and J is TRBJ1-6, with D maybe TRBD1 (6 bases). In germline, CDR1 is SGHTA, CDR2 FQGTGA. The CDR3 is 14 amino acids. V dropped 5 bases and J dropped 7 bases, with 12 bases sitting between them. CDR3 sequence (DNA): TGTGCCAGCAGCGCCGGGACAAGGAATTCACCCCTCCACTTT. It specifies CASSAGTRNSPLHF.